This T cell receptor (beta chain) was identified during a study of control samples from healthy donors and cancer patients. The method was immunoSEQ multiplex PCR; TCRdb's version includes in-frame clones alone and lacks a portion of them. The sample yields 90,000 to 110,000 clones, 90% seen once. Germline V gene data show CDR1 as LGHDT and CDR2 as YNNKEL (reference sequence). Trimming left V 5 bases short and J 6 bases short, with 9 bases between. This CDR3 contains 12 residues. What was sequenced was blood. The J gene is TRBJ2-3, the V gene TRBV3-1 (or the pseudogene TRBV3-2); no clear D gene. The clonotype originates from a human donor in good health. The donor label of this sample is uncertain. The CDR3: CASSSQRDTQYF. The DNA of the CDR3 is TGTGCCAGCAGCTCCCAAAGGGATACGCAGTATTTT.